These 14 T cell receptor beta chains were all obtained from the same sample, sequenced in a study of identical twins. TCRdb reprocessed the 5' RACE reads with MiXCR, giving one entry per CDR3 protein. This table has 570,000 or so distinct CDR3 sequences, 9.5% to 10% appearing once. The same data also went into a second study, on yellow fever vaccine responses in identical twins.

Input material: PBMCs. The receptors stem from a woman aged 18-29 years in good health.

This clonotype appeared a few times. The CDR3 DNA sequence: TGTGCCAGCAGCTACATAGCGGGGGACACAGATACGCAGTATTTT. Its translation is CASSYIAGDTDTQYF. This chain connects TRBV7-3 to TRBJ2-3; 9 positions agree with TRBD2. CDR1 is SGHTA and CDR2 is FQGTGA in the germline V gene. This CDR3 comprises 15 residues. J was trimmed by 2 bases and V by 4 bases; bases with no gene match: 4. The whole variable domain, remainder taken from reference TRBV7-3 and TRBJ2-3, is GAGVSQTPSNKVTEKGKYVELRCDPISGHTALYWYRQSLGQGPEFLIYFQGTGAADDSGLPNDRFFAVRPEGSVSTLKIQRTERGDSAVYLCASSYIAGDTDTQYFGPGTRLTVL.

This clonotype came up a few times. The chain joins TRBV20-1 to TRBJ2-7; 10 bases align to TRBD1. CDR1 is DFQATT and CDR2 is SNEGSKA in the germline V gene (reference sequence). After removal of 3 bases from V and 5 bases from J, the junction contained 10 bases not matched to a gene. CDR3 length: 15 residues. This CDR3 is CSASPSDRGLDEQYF. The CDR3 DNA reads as TGCAGTGCTAGCCCTAGCGACAGGGGGCTTGACGAGCAGTACTTC.

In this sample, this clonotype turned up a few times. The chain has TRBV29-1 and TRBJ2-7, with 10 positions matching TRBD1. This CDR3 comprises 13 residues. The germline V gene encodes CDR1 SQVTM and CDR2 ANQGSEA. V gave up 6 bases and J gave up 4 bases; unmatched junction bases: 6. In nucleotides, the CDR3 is TGCAGCGTGGGACAGGGGATCTGGTACGAGCAGTACTTC. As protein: CSVGQGIWYEQYF.

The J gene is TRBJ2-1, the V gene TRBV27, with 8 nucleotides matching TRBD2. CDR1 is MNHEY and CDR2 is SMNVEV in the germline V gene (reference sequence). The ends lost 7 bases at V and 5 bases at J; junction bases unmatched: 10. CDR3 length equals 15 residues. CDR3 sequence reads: CASTRGVAGNNEQFF. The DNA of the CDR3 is TGTGCCAGCACCCGGGGGGTAGCGGGGAACAATGAGCAGTTCTTC.

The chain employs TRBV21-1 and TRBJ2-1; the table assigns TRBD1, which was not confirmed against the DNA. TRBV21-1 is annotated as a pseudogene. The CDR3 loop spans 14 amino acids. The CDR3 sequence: CASSNICPYNEQFF. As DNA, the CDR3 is TGTGCCAGCAGCAACATCTGTCCCTACAATGAGCAGTTCTTC.

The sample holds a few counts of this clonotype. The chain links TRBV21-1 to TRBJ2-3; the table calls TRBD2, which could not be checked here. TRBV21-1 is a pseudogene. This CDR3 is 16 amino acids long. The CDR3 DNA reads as TGTGCCAGCAGCAAAGCGCGGAGGGCAGTGGCAGATACGCAGTATTTT. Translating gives CASSKARRAVADTQYF.

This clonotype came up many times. This CDR3 reads CASSHHSYEQYF. CDR3 nucleotides: TGTGCCAGCAGCCACCACTCCTACGAGCAGTACTTC. The rearrangement uses TRBV14 and TRBJ2-7; D uncertain. With 3 bases removed from V and 0 bases from J, the gap between germline ends came to 3 bases. CDR3 length: 12 amino acids. Looked up from germline, CDR1 is SGHDN and CDR2 is FVKESK.

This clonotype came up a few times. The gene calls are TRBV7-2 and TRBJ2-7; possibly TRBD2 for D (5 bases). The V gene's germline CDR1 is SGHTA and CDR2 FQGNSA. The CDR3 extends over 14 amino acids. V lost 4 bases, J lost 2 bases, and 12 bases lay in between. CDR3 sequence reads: CASSSWRAAYEQYF. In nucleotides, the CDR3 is TGTGCCAGCAGCTCTTGGCGGGCGGCCTACGAGCAGTACTTC.

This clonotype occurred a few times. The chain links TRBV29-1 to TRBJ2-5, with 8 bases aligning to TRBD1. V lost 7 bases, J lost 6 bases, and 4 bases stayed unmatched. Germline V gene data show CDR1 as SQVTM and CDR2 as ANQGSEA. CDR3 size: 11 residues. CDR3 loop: CSAGGSKTQYF. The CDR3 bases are TGCAGCGCAGGGGGCTCAAAGACCCAGTACTTC.

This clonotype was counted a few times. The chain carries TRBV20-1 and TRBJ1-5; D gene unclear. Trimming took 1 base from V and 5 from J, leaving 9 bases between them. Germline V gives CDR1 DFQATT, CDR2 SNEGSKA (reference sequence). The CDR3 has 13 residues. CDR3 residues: CSARGPGDQPQHF. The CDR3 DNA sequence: TGCAGTGCTAGAGGACCCGGGGATCAGCCCCAGCATTTT.

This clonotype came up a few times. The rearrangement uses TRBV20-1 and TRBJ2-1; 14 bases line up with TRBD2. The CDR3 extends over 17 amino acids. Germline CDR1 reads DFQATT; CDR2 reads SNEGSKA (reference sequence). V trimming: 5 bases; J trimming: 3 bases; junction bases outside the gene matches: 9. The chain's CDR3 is CSADGTSGSNGYNEQFF. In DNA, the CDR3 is TGCAGTGCTGATGGGACTAGCGGGAGTAATGGCTACAATGAGCAGTTCTTC.

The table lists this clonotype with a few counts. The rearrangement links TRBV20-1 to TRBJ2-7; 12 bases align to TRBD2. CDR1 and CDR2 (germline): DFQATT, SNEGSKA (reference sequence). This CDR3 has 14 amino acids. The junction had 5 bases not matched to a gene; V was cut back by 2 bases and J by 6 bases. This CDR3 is CSARLAGGPLEQYF. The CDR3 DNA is TGCAGTGCTAGACTAGCGGGAGGGCCCCTCGAGCAGTACTTC.

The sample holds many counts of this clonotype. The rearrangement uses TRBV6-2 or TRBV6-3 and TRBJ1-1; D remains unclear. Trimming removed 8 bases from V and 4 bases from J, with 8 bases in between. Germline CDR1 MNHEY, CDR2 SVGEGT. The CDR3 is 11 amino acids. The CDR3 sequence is CASRGITEAFF. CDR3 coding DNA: TGTGCCAGCCGAGGAATCACTGAAGCTTTCTTT.

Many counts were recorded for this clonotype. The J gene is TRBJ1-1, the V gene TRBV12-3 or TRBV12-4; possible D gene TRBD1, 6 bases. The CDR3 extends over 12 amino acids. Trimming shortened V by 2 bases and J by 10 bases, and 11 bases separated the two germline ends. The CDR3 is CASSLNRAVAFF. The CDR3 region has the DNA TGTGCCAGCAGTTTAAACAGGGCTGTAGCTTTCTTT.